The 10 T cell receptor beta chains in this list originate from one sample, sequenced in a study of T-cell reconstitution after alpha-beta-depleted transplantation in children. Unique molecular identifiers were incorporated into the prepared TCRbeta library. TCRdb fed the PCR reads into MiXCR, producing one record per CDR3 protein. The sample yields some 290,000 distinct CDR3 sequences, approximately 9.6% seen once. Specimen: PBMCs from the stem cell graft donor, collected from the stem cell graft. These receptors all stem from a human donor who donated a stem cell graft to a child with SCID.

This clonotype appeared many times. The chain links TRBV27 to TRBJ2-5; D remains ambiguous. Germline CDR1 is MNHEY and CDR2 is SMNVEV (reference sequence). V was clipped by 0 bases and J by 0 bases, with 5 bases between them. This CDR3 contains 14 residues. CDR3 bases: TGTGCCAGCAGTTTATCTCAGTACCAAGAGACCCAGTACTTC. Amino acids: CASSLSQYQETQYF.

V and J are TRBV5-6 and TRBJ2-3; D is perhaps TRBD1 (6 bases). Germline V gives CDR1 SGHDT, CDR2 YYEEEE. The V end was cut by 0 bases, the J end by 1 base, with 15 bases between. CDR3 size: 17 residues. The CDR3 sequence: CASSLGDTIPRTDTQYF. The CDR3 DNA reads TGTGCCAGCAGCTTGGGGGACACCATTCCGCGCACAGATACGCAGTATTTT.

The chain has TRBV20-1 and TRBJ2-1; no reliable D call. Germline V lookup: CDR1 DFQATT, CDR2 SNEGSKA (reference sequence). Trimming removed 6 bases from V and 6 bases from J, with 21 bases in between. This CDR3 contains 15 residues. The CDR3 here is CSAFKPALRSNEQFF. The DNA for the CDR3 is TGCAGTGCCTTCAAGCCAGCCCTTCGGAGCAATGAGCAGTTCTTC.

J is TRBJ2-2 and V is TRBV20-1; 12 bases fit TRBD1. The CDR3 spans 18 residues. Germline assignment: CDR1 DFQATT and CDR2 SNEGSKA (reference sequence). Trimming removed 2 bases from V and 0 bases from J; junction bases left unmatched: 7. The CDR3: CSARSRDRGPSNTGELFF. The DNA for the CDR3 is TGCAGTGCTAGATCTCGGGACAGGGGGCCGTCGAACACCGGGGAGCTGTTTTTT.

The sample holds one count of this clonotype. J is TRBJ1-1 and V is TRBV11-2; tentative D call: TRBD1 (6 bases). Trimming took off 11 bases at V and 5 bases at J, with 21 bases between the two ends. Germline values: CDR1 SGHAT, CDR2 FQNNGV. The CDR3 contains 14 residues. CDR3 nucleotides: TGTGCCTGCAACGAAGGGGGGTACAGGACTGAAGCTTTCTTT. Its translation is CACNEGGYRTEAFF.

In its sample, this clonotype was seen a few times. V and J are TRBV20-1 and TRBJ1-5, with D tentatively TRBD1 (5 bases). The CDR3 totals 15 residues. V was shortened by 3 bases and J by 4 bases, with 16 bases between the two germline ends. The germline V gene encodes CDR1 DFQATT and CDR2 SNEGSKA (reference sequence). CDR3 loop: CSARLGGGVNQPQHF. DNA of the CDR3: TGCAGTGCTAGGTTGGGCGGGGGGGTAAATCAGCCCCAGCATTTT.

This clonotype turned up a few times. The chain employs TRBV6-2 or TRBV6-3 and TRBJ2-7, with 9 bases lining up with TRBD1. This CDR3 is 15 amino acids long. J lost 0 bases, V lost 6 bases, and 6 bases had no gene match. Germline V gene data show CDR1 as MNHEY and CDR2 as SVGEGT. The CDR3 sequence is CASSATGQGSYEQYF. The CDR3 DNA is TGTGCCAGCAGCGCAACGGGACAGGGCTCCTACGAGCAGTACTTC.

This clonotype was seen many times. The chain employs TRBV6-1 and TRBJ2-1; 7 bases are shared with TRBD1. Germline values: CDR1 MNHNS, CDR2 SASEGT. The trim removed 6 bases at V and 5 bases at J, leaving 13 bases unmatched. The CDR3 runs 16 residues. The CDR3 sequence: CASRRNRGSPNNEQFF. The CDR3 DNA reads as TGTGCCAGCAGAAGAAACAGGGGCTCTCCTAACAATGAGCAGTTCTTC.

This chain connects TRBV21-1 to TRBJ1-1; whether TRBD1, the table's D call, matches the DNA was not checked. TRBV21-1 represents a pseudogene. CDR3 length: 11 residues. The CDR3 loop reads CASSKVTGDGF. The CDR3 bases are TGTGCCAGCAGCAAAGTAACAGGCGATGGTTTT.

This clonotype was detected ten times or more. DNA for the CDR3: TGTGCCAGCAGCCACAGGGTCGGTGAGCAGTTCTTC. Translated, it gives CASSHRVGEQFF. The J gene is TRBJ2-1, the V gene TRBV12-3 or TRBV12-4; tentative D call: TRBD1 (6 bases). V was trimmed by 6 bases and J by 9 bases, leaving 12 bases between them. The CDR3 is 12 residues long.